This entry features one T cell receptor beta chain sequence. Clones were sequenced by immunoSEQ multiplex PCR, and TCRdb holds only the in-frame ones, with some missing. Of approximately 270,000 clones listed, 70% to 90% are singletons. This entry comes from a study of blood T cell repertoires in COVID-19. Trimming removed 0 bases from V and 0 bases from J, with 4 bases in between. CDR3 size: 14 residues. Germline V gene data show CDR1 as SEHNR and CDR2 as FQNEAQ (reference sequence). The sequenced sample consisted of PBMCs or T cells enriched from blood (not recorded which). The chain is built from TRBV7-9 and TRBJ2-3; no clear D. The sequence derives from a young woman with acute COVID-19. The CDR3 protein is CASSLAQSTDTQYF. CDR3 sequence (DNA): TGTGCCAGCAGCTTAGCACAGAGCACAGATACGCAGTATTTT.